These 18 T cell receptor beta chains were sequenced from one sample in a study of low-dose radiotherapy and immunotherapy resistance in tumors. TCRs were amplified for around 21 PCR cycles with a constant-region primer and V-primer adapter. MiXCR, applied by TCRdb to the reads, yields one record per CDR3 protein. The repertoire consists of tens of thousands of distinct CDR3 sequences, with around 34% occurring once and the leading ten covering roughly 8.2%. Indicated time point: after trial treatment. As to treatment: LDRT plus nivolumab, ipilimumab, low-dose cyclophosphamide and aspirin (RACIN trial). The input for sequencing was PBMCs, taken after low-dose radiotherapy plus immunotherapy. The receptors here all came from a male donor with rectosigmoid adenocarcinoma.

This clonotype has a count of ten or more. The chain has TRBV7-9 and TRBJ2-5, with D uncertain. The CDR3 runs 14 residues. The V and J ends lost 0 bases and 7 bases respectively, with 12 bases between them. Germline CDR1 is SEHNR and CDR2 is FQNEAQ (reference sequence). As DNA, the CDR3 is TGTGCCAGCAGCTTAGCCGATCGTTCCGGGACCCAGTACTTC. This sequence encodes CASSLADRSGTQYF.

This clonotype came up many times. The V gene is TRBV28, the J gene TRBJ2-7, with D possibly matching TRBD1 (6 bases). CDR3 length: 15 amino acids. Germline V CDR1 and CDR2: MDHEN, SYDVKM. Deletions cut 2 bases from V and 0 bases from J, with 11 bases between. The CDR3 nucleotides are TGTGCCAGCAGTTTACCCCAGGGGACCTCCTACGAGCAGTACTTC. Its translation is CASSLPQGTSYEQYF.

This clonotype was counted between two and nine times. V usage is TRBV2 and J usage is TRBJ2-2, with D unclear. The germline V gene encodes CDR1 SNHLY and CDR2 FYNNEI. Trimming removed 5 bases from V and 0 bases from J, with 7 bases in between. CDR3 length: 14 residues. The CDR3 DNA reads as TGTGCCAGCAGTCCTACCGCGAACACCGGGGAGCTGTTTTTT. Translation: CASSPTANTGELFF. Full variable domain (missing parts from reference TRBV2 and TRBJ2-2): EPEVTQTPSHQVTQMGQEVILRCVPISNHLYFYWYRQILGQKVEFLVSFYNNEISEKSEIFDDQFSVERPDGSNFTLKIRSTKLEDSAMYFCASSPTANTGELFFGEGSRLTVL.

The sample holds many counts of this clonotype. This rearrangement joins TRBV29-1 to TRBJ2-6; D is perhaps TRBD1 (5 bases). V lost 6 bases, J lost 2 bases, and 14 bases lay in between. The germline V gene has CDR1 SQVTM and CDR2 ANQGSEA. CDR3 length: 15 residues. The CDR3 is CSVRMPGPGANVLTF. Here the CDR3 DNA reads TGCAGCGTAAGAATGCCAGGGCCTGGGGCCAACGTCCTGACTTTC.

This clonotype is labeled as medium-sized (0.01 to 0.1%). The rearrangement uses TRBV6-1 and TRBJ2-1, with D possibly being TRBD1 or TRBD2 (5 bases each). With 6 bases removed from V and 5 bases from J, the gap between germline ends came to 11 bases. Germline V CDR1 and CDR2: MNHNS, SASEGT. The CDR3 runs to 13 residues. The CDR3 DNA sequence: TGTGCCAGCAGCCTAAGAGGGGACAATGAGCAGTTCTTC. It specifies CASSLRGDNEQFF.

The sample holds many counts of this clonotype. This chain connects TRBV11-2 to TRBJ1-5, with D possibly TRBD1 on 6 matching bases. Germline V lookup: CDR1 SGHAT, CDR2 FQNNGV. The CDR3 loop spans 14 amino acids. V gave up 2 bases and J gave up 1 base, with 6 bases separating them. The DNA of the CDR3 is TGTGCCAGCAGCTTAACAGGGAGCAATCAGCCCCAGCATTTT. Encoded protein: CASSLTGSNQPQHF.

This clonotype was counted many times. The chain couples TRBV7-9 to TRBJ2-1; 7 bases line up with TRBD2. The germline gives CDR1 SEHNR, CDR2 FQNEAQ (reference sequence). With V trimmed by 2 bases and J by 4 bases, 11 bases remained unmatched. The CDR3 has 17 amino acids. CDR3 in DNA: TGTGCCAGCAGCTTACCGCTCCGGGAGGCAGTATACAATGAGCAGTTCTTC. Protein: CASSLPLREAVYNEQFF.

This clonotype came up many times. The chain uses TRBV19 and TRBJ1-1, with D hard to call. The CDR3 consists of 13 residues. V was clipped by 3 bases and J by 1 base, with 6 bases between them. From germline, CDR1 is LNHDA and CDR2 SQIVND (reference sequence). The CDR3 region has the DNA TGTGCCAGTAGTATTGTCCGGAACACTGAAGCTTTCTTT. Amino acid sequence: CASSIVRNTEAFF. Using reference TRBV19 and TRBJ1-1 for the parts outside the CDR3, the full variable domain is DGGITQSPKYLFRKEGQNVTLSCEQNLNHDAMYWYRQDPGQGLRLIYYSQIVNDFQKGDIAEGYSVSREKKESFPLTVTSAQKNPTAFYLCASSIVRNTEAFFGQGTRLTVV.

The chain carries TRBV14 and TRBJ2-1, with a possible D match to TRBD1 (5 bases). The CDR3 covers 13 residues. CDR1 and CDR2 (germline): SGHDN, FVKESK. The V end lost 2 bases, the J end lost 10 bases, and 12 bases lay between the germline ends. Here the CDR3 DNA reads TGTGCCAGCAGCCAACTAAGGGGTTACGAGCAGTTCTTC. Residues: CASSQLRGYEQFF.

The rearrangement joins TRBV7-9 to TRBJ2-5; 11 bases map to TRBD2. Germline trimming cut 5 bases from V and 5 bases from J; bases unmatched to any gene: 10. The CDR3 covers 16 residues. Germline V lookup: CDR1 SEHNR, CDR2 FQNEAQ (reference sequence). CDR3 loop: CASSPPLAGGTETQYF. CDR3 bases: TGTGCCAGCAGCCCCCCCCTAGCGGGGGGCACGGAGACCCAGTACTTC.

On this clonotype itself: Since the CDR3 does not end with the conserved phenylalanine or tryptophan, this likely comes from a read error. The rearrangement uses TRBV20-1 and TRBJ2-3, with D hard to call. The V gene's germline CDR1 is DFQATT and CDR2 SNEGSKA (reference sequence). The CDR3 spans 14 residues. The V and J ends lost 3 bases and 4 bases respectively, with 14 bases between them. In DNA form, the CDR3 reads TGCAGTGCTAGTATTGGGCTAGTCGCAGATACGCAGTATTCT. It yields the protein CSASIGLVADTQYS.

Remarks on this clonotype: This likely stems from a read error, as it lies one base from a far larger clone. This chain joins TRBV27 and TRBJ2-1, with 9 bases fitting TRBD1. Germline assignment: CDR1 MNHEY and CDR2 SMNVEV (reference sequence). V was pared by 6 bases and J by 6 bases, with 12 bases of the junction left unmatched. The CDR3 is 16 amino acids. CDR3 sequence reads: CASRTSGTGSGNEQFF. In DNA form, the CDR3 reads TGTGCCAGCAGAACATCCGGGACAGGGTCAGGCAATGAGCAGTTCTTC.

This clonotype was recorded at least ten times. This likely comes from a read error, as the CDR3 has no conserved phenylalanine or tryptophan at its end. The chain couples TRBV15 to TRBJ1-1; TRBD1 matches at 8 bases. V lost 4 bases and J lost 1; bases outside the gene matches: 8. This CDR3 has 16 amino acids. Germline lookup yields CDR1 LNHNV and CDR2 YYDKDF (reference sequence). Written as DNA, the CDR3 is TGTGCCACCAGCAAGGGGGGACAGGACGGGAACACTGAAGCTTTCTGT. Its translation: CATSKGGQDGNTEAFC.

This clonotype was observed at least ten times. V is TRBV4-3 and J is TRBJ2-5; no definite D call. The CDR3 is made up of 13 amino acids. The germline V and J ends were trimmed by 3 bases and 5 bases, with 10 bases remaining between them. Germline assignment: CDR1 LGHNA and CDR2 YSLEER. Here the CDR3 reads CASSQNGRETQYF. The CDR3 bases are TGCGCCAGCAGCCAGAACGGGCGGGAGACCCAGTACTTC.

In its sample, this clonotype was seen a few times. This chain links TRBV18 with TRBJ2-3; D is possibly TRBD2 (5 bases). This CDR3 has 14 residues. Germline assignment: CDR1 KGHSH and CDR2 LQKENI. Trimming removed 3 bases from V and 1 base from J, with 8 bases in between. The CDR3 sequence is CASSPRTGTDTQYF. CDR3 nucleotides: TGTGCCAGCTCACCTCGGACTGGCACAGATACGCAGTATTTT. Together with reference TRBV18 and TRBJ2-3, the CDR3 gives the full variable domain: NAGVMQNPRHLVRRRGQEARLRCSPMKGHSHVYWYRQLPEEGLKFMVYLQKENIIDESGMPKERFSAEFPKEGPSILRIQQVVRGDSAAYFCASSPRTGTDTQYFGPGTRLTVL.

At least ten counts were recorded for this clonotype. The rearrangement joins TRBV11-2 to TRBJ2-5, with D possibly TRBD2 on 6 matching bases. Trimming took 5 bases from V and 12 from J, leaving 16 bases between them. The CDR3 sequence is 12 residues long. Germline V CDR1 and CDR2: SGHAT, FQNNGV. CDR3: CASSPSGGSEYF. The CDR3 nucleotides are TGTGCCAGCAGCCCCAGTGGAGGGTCCGAGTACTTC. The entire variable domain, with the rest obtained from reference TRBV11-2 and TRBJ2-5, is as follows: EAGVAQSPRYKIIEKRQSVAFWCNPISGHATLYWYQQILGQGPKLLIQFQNNGVVDDSQLPKDRFSAERLKGVDSTLKIQPAKLEDSAVYLCASSPSGGSEYFGPGTRLLVL.

The chain carries TRBV30 and TRBJ1-4, with D uncertain. In germline, CDR1 is GTSNPN, CDR2 SVGIG (reference sequence). V was shortened by 0 bases and J by 10 bases, with 24 bases between the two germline ends. This CDR3 has 17 amino acids. The CDR3 is CAWSVSGSQALVGKLFF. As DNA, the CDR3 is TGTGCCTGGAGTGTATCCGGGTCCCAAGCACTAGTGGGAAAACTGTTTTTT.

This clonotype was recorded at least ten times. The chain combines TRBV2 with TRBJ2-2, with D unresolved. The CDR3 has 15 amino acids. Deletions cut 5 bases from V and 8 bases from J, with 18 bases between. Germline values: CDR1 SNHLY, CDR2 FYNNEI. The CDR3 nucleotides are TGTGCCAGCAGTCCGAACCCGGGTCCTGGGGGGGAGCTGTTTTTT. This translates into CASSPNPGPGGELFF. The whole variable domain, remainder taken from reference TRBV2 and TRBJ2-2, is EPEVTQTPSHQVTQMGQEVILRCVPISNHLYFYWYRQILGQKVEFLVSFYNNEISEKSEIFDDQFSVERPDGSNFTLKIRSTKLEDSAMYFCASSPNPGPGGELFFGEGSRLTVL.